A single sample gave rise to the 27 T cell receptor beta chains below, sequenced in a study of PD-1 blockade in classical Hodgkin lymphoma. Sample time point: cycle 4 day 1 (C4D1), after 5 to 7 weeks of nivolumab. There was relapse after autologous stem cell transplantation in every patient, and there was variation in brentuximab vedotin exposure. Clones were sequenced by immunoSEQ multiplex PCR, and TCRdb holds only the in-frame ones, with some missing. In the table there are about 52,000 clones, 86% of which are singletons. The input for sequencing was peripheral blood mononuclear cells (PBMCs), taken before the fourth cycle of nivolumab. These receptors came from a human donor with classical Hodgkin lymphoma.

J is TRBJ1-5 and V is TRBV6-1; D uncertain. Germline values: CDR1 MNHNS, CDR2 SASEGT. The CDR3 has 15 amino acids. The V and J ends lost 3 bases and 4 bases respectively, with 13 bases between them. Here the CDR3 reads CASSDTLAANQPQHF. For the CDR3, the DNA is TGTGCCAGCAGTGATACGTTGGCAGCTAATCAGCCCCAGCATTTT.

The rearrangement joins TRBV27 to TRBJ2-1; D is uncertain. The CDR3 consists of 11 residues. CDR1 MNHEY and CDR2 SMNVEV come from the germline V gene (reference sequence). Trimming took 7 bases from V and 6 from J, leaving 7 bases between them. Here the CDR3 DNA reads TGTGCCAGCATGAGAGGCAATGAGCAGTTCTTC. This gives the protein CASMRGNEQFF.

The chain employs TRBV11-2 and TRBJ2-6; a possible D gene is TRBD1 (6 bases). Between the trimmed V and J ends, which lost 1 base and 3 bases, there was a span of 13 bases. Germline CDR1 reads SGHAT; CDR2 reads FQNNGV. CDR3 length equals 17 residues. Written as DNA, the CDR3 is TGTGCCAGCAGCTTAGGGTTGGGGGCTTATGGGGCCAACGTCCTGACTTTC. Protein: CASSLGLGAYGANVLTF.

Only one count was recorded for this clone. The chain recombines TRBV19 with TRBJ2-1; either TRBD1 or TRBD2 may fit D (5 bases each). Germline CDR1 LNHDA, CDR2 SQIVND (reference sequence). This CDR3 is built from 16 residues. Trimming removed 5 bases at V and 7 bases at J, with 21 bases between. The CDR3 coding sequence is TGTGCCAGTAGTGGTTATGGGACCGGGGAAAGGAATGAGCAGTTCTTC. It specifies CASSGYGTGERNEQFF.

Here the CDR3 reads CASTETSSKETQYF. CDR3 sequence (DNA): TGTGCCAGCACCGAGACTAGCAGTAAAGAGACCCAGTACTTC. The chain recombines TRBV9 with TRBJ2-5, with 7 nucleotides matching TRBD2. J lost 3 bases, V lost 6 bases, and 8 bases had no gene match. This CDR3 comprises 14 residues. Per the germline V gene, CDR1 is SGDLS and CDR2 is YYNGEE.

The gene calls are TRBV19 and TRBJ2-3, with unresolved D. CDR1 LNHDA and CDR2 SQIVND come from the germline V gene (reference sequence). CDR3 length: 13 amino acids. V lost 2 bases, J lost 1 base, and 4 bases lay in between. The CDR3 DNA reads TGTGCCAGTAGTATAACCGGCACAGATACGCAGTATTTT. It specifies CASSITGTDTQYF. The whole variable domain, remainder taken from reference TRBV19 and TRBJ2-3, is DGGITQSPKYLFRKEGQNVTLSCEQNLNHDAMYWYRQDPGQGLRLIYYSQIVNDFQKGDIAEGYSVSREKKESFPLTVTSAQKNPTAFYLCASSITGTDTQYFGPGTRLTVL.

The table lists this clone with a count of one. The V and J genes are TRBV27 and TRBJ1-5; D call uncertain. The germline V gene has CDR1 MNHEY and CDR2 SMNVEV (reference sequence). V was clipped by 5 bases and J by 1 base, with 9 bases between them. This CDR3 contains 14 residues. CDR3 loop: CASSPSMSNQPQHF. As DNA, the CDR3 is TGTGCCAGCAGTCCCTCTATGAGCAATCAGCCCCAGCATTTT.

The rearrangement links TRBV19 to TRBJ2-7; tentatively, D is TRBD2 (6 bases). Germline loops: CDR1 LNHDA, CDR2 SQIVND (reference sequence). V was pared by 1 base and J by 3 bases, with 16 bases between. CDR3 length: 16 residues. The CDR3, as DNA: TGTGCCAGTAGTATAGTAGCGGCCAACAGGAACTACGAGCAGTACTTC. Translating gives CASSIVAANRNYEQYF.

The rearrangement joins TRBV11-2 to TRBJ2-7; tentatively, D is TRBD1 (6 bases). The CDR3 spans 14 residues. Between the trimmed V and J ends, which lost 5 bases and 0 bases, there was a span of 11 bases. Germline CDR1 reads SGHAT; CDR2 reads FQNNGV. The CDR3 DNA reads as TGTGCCAGCAGCCAAGACAGGAACTCCTACGAGCAGTACTTC. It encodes CASSQDRNSYEQYF.

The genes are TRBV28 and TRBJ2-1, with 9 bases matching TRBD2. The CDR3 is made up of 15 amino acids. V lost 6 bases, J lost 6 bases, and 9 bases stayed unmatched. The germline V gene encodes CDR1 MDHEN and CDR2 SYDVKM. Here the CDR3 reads CASSISGSSSNEQFF. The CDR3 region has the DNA TGTGCCAGCAGCATTAGCGGGAGTAGTAGCAATGAGCAGTTCTTC.

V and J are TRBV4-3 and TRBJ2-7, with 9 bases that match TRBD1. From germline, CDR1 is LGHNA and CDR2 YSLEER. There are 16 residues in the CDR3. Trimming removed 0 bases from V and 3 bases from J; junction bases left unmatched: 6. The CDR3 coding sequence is TGCGCCAGCAGCCAAGAACGGACAGGGGTTTTCTACGAGCAGTACTTC. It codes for CASSQERTGVFYEQYF.

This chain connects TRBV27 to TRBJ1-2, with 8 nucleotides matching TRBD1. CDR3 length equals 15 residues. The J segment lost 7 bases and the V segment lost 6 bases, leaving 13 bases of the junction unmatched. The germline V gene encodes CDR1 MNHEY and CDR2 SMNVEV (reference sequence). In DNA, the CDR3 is TGTGCCAGCAGGGGGACAGGTCGAATATCGTCTGGCTACACCTTC. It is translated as CASRGTGRISSGYTF.

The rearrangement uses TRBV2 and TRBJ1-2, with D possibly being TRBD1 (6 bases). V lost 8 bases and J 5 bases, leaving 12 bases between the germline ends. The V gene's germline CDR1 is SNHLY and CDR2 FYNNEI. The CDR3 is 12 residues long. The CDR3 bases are TGTGCCAGCTCCGTTCAGGGGTATGGCTACACCTTC. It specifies CASSVQGYGYTF.

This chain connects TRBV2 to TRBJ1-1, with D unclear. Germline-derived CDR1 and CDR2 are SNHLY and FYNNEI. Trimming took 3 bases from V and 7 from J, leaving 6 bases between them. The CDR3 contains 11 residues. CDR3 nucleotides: TGTGCCAGCAGTGATGGTCTTGAAGCTTTCTTT. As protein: CASSDGLEAFF.

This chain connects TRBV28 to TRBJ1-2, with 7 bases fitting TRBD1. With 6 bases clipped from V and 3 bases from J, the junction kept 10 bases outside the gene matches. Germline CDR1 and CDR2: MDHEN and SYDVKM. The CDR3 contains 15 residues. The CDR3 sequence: CASSPYRGLYYGYTF. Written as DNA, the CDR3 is TGTGCCAGCAGCCCTTACAGGGGCCTTTACTATGGCTACACCTTC.

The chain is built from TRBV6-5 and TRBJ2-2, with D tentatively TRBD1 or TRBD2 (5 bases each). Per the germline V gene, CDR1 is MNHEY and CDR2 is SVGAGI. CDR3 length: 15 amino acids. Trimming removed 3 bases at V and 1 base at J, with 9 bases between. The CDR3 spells CASSYGDGNTGELFF. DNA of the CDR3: TGTGCCAGCAGTTATGGGGACGGGAACACCGGGGAGCTGTTTTTT.

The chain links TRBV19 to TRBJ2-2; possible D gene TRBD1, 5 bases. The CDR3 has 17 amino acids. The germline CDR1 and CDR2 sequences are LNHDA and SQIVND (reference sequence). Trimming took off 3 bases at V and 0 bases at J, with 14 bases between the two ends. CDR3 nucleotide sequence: TGTGCCAGTAGTATTTTGGGTGGACAACCGAACACCGGGGAGCTGTTTTTT. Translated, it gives CASSILGGQPNTGELFF.

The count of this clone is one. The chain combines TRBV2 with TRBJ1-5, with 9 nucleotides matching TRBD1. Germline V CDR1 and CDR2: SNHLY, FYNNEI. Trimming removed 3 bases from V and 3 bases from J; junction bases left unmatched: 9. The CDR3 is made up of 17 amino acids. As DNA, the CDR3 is TGTGCCAGCAGTGACTACAGGGGGCGAGCCAACAATCAGCCCCAGCATTTT. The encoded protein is CASSDYRGRANNQPQHF.

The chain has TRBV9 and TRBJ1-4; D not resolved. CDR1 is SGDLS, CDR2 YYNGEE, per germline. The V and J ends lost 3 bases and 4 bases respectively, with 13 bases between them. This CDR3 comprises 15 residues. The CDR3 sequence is CASSGHVGDNEKLFF. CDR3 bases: TGTGCCAGCAGCGGGCATGTCGGGGATAATGAAAAACTGTTTTTT.

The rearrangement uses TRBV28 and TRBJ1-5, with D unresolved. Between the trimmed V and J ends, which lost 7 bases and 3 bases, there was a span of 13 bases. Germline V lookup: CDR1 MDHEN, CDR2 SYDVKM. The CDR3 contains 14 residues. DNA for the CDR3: TGTGCCAGCACCGGTCCCGCATACAATCAGCCCCAGCATTTT. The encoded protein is CASTGPAYNQPQHF.

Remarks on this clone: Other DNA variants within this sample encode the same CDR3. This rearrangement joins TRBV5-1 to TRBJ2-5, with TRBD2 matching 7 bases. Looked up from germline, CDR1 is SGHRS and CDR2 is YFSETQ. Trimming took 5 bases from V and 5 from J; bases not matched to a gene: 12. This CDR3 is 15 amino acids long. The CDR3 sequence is CASSGPGGPGETQYF. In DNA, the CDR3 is TGCGCCAGCAGTGGCCCGGGAGGACCGGGGGAGACCCAGTACTTC.

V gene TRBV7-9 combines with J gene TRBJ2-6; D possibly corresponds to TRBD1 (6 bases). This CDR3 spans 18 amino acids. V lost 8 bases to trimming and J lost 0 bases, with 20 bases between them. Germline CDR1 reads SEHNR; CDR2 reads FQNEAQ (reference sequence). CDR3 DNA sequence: TGTGCCAGCTACAATACAGGGTCCTCCGTCTCTGGGGCCAACGTCCTGACTTTC. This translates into CASYNTGSSVSGANVLTF. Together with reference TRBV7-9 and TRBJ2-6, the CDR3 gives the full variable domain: DTGVSQNPRHKITKRGQNVTFRCDPISEHNRLYWYRQTLGQGPEFLTYFQNEAQLEKSRLLSDRFSAERPKGSFSTLEIQRTEQGDSAMYLCASYNTGSSVSGANVLTFGAGSRLTVL.

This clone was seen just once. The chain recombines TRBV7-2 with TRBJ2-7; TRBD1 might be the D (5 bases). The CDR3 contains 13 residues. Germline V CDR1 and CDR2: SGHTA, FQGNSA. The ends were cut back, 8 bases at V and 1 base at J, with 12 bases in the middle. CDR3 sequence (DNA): TGTGCCAGCCAACAGGCTCTTTCCTACGAGCAGTACTTC. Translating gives CASQQALSYEQYF.

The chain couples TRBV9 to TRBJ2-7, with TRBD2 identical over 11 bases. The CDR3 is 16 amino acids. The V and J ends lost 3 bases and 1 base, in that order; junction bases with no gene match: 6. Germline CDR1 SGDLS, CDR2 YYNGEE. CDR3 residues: CASSGSSGGTSYEQYF. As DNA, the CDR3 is TGTGCCAGCAGCGGGTCTAGCGGGGGGACATCCTACGAGCAGTACTTC. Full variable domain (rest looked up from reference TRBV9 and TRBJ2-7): DSGVTQTPKHLITATGQRVTLRCSPRSGDLSVYWYQQSLDQGLQFLIQYYNGEERAKGNILERFSAQQFPDLHSELNLSSLELGDSALYFCASSGSSGGTSYEQYFGPGTRLTVT.

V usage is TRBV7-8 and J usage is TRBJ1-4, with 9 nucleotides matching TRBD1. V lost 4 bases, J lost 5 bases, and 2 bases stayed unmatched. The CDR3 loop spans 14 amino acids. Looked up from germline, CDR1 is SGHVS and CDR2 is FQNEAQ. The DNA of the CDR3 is TGTGCCAGCAGCTACGGACAGGGGAATGAAAAACTGTTTTTT. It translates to CASSYGQGNEKLFF.

CDR3 nucleotide sequence: TGTGCCATCGTTATCGGGCTAAAAACTTCCACAAACTCTGGAAACACCATATATTTT. This encodes CAIVIGLKTSTNSGNTIYF. The chain employs TRBV11-1 and TRBJ1-3; D unclear. The CDR3 is made up of 19 amino acids. The V gene's germline CDR1 is SGHAT and CDR2 FQDESV (reference sequence). V was cut by 10 bases and J by 0 bases, with 28 bases left in between.

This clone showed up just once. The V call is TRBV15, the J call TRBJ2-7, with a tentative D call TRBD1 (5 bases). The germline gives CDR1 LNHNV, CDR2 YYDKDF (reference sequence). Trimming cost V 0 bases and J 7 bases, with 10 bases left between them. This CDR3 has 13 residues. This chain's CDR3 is CATSRDRGGEQYF. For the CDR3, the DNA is TGTGCCACCAGCAGAGATAGGGGTGGAGAGCAGTACTTC.